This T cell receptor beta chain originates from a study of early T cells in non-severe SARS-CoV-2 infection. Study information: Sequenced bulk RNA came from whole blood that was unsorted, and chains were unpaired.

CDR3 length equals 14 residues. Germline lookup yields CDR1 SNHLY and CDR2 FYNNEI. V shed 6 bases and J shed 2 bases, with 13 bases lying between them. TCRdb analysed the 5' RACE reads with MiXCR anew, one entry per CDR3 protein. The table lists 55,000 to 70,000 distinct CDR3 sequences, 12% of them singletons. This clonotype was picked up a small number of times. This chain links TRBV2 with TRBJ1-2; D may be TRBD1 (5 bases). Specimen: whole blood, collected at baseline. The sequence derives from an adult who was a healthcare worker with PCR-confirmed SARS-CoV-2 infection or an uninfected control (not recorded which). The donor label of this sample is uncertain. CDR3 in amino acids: CASSPGRSNYGYTF. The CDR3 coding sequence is TGTGCCAGCAGCCCGGGACGGTCAAACTATGGCTACACCTTC. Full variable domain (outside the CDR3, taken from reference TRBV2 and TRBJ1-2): EPEVTQTPSHQVTQMGQEVILRCVPISNHLYFYWYRQILGQKVEFLVSFYNNEISEKSEIFDDQFSVERPDGSNFTLKIRSTKLEDSAMYFCASSPGRSNYGYTFGSGTRLTVV.